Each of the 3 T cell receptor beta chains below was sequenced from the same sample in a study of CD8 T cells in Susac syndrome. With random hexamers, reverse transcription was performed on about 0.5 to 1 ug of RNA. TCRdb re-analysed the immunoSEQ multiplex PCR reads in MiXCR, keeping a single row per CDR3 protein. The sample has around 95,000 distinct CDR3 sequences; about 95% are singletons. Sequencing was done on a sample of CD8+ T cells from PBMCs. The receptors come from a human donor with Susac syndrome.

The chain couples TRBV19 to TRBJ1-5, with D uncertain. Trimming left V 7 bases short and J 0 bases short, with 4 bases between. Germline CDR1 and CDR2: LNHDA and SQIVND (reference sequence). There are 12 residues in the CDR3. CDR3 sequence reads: CASTHSNQPQHF. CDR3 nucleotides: TGTGCCAGTACCCATAGCAATCAGCCCCAGCATTTT.

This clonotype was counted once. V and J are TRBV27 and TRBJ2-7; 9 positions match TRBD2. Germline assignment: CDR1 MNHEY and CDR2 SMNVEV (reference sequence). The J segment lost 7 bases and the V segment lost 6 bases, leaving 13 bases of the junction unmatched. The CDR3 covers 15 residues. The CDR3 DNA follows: TGTGCCAGCAGCCTAGCGGGATCAAATCCGGGGGAGCAGTACTTC. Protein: CASSLAGSNPGEQYF.

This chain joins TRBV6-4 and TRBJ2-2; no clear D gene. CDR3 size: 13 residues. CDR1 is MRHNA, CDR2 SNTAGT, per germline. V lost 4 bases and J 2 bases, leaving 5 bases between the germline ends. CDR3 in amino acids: CASSATNTGELFF. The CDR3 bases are TGTGCCAGCAGTGCGACTAACACCGGGGAGCTGTTTTTT.